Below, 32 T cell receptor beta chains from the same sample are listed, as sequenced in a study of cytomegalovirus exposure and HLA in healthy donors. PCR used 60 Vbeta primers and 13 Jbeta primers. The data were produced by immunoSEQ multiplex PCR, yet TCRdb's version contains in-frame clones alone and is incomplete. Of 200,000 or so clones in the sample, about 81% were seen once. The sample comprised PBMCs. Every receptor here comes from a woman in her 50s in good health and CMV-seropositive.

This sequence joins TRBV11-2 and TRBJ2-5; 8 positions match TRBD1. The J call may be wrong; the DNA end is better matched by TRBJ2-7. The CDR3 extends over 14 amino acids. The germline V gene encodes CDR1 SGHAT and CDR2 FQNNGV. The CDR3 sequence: CASSPTGQVYEQYF. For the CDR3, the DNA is TGTGCCAGCAGCCCCACGGGACAGGTCTACGAGCAGTACTTC.

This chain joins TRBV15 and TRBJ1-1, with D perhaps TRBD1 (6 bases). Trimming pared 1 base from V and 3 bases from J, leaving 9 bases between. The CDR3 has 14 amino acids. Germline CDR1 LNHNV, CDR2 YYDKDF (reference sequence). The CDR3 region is CATSRVQGHTEAFF. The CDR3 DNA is TGTGCCACCAGCAGAGTACAGGGTCACACTGAAGCTTTCTTT.

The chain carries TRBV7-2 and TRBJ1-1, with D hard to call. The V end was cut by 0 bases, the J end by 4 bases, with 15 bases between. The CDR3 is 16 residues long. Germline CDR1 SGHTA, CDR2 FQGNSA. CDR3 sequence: CASSLAQASLGTEAFF. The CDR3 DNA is TGTGCCAGCAGCTTAGCGCAGGCGAGTTTGGGCACTGAAGCTTTCTTT.

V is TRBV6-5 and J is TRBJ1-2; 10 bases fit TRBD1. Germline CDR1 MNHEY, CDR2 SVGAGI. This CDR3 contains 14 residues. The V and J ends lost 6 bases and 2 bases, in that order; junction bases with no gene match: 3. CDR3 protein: CASRMTGGNYGYTF. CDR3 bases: TGTGCCAGCAGGATGACAGGGGGCAACTATGGCTACACCTTC.

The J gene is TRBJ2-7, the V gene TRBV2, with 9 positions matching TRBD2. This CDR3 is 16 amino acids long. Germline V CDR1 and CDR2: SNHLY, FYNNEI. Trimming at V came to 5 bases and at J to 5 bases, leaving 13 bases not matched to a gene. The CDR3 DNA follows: TGTGCCAGCAGTAACGTTGTAGCGGGAGTGTACCACGAGCAGTACTTC. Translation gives CASSNVVAGVYHEQYF.

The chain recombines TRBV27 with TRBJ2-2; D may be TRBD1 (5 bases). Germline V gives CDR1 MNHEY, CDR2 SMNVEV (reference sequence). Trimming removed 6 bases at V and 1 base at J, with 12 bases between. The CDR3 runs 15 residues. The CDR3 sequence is CASSTDGQNTGELFF. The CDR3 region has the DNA TGTGCCAGCAGCACCGACGGACAGAACACCGGGGAGCTGTTTTTT.

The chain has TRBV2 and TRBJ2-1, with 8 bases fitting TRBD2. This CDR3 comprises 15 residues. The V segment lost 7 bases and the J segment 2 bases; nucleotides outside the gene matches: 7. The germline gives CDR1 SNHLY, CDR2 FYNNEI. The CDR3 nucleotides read TGTGCCAGCACTACCGGGACTAGAGCCTACAATGAGCAGTTCTTC. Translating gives CASTTGTRAYNEQFF. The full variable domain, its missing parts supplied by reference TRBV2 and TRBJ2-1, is EPEVTQTPSHQVTQMGQEVILRCVPISNHLYFYWYRQILGQKVEFLVSFYNNEISEKSEIFDDQFSVERPDGSNFTLKIRSTKLEDSAMYFCASTTGTRAYNEQFFGPGTRLTVL.

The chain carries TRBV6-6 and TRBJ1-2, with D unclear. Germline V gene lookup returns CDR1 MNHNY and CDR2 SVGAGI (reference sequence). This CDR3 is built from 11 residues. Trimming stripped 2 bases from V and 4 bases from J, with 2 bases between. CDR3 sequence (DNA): TGTGCCAGCAGTTACCTCTATGGCTACACCTTC. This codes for CASSYLYGYTF.

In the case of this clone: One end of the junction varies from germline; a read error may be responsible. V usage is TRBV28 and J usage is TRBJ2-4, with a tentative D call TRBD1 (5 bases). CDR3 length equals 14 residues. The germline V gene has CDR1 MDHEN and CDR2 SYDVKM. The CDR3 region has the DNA TGTGCCAGCAGTTTGGGGCTGAACAAAAACAGTCAGTACTTC. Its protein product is CASSLGLNKNSQYF.

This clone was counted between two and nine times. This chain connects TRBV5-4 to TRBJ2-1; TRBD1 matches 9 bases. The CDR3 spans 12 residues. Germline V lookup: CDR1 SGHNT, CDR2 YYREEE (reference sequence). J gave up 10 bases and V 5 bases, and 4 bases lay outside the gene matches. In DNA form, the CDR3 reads TGTGCCAGCAGATTAGACAGGGGGGAGCAGTTCTTC. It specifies CASRLDRGEQFF. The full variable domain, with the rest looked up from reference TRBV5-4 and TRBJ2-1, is ETGVTQSPTHLIKTRGQQVTLRCSSQSGHNTVSWYQQALGQGPQFIFQYYREEENGRGNFPPRFSGLQFPNYSSELNVNALELDDSALYLCASRLDRGEQFFGPGTRLTVL.

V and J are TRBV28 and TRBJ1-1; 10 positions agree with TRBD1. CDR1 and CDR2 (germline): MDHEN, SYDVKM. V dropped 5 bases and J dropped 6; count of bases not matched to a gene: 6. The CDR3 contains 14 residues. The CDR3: CASSTPGQGPEAFF. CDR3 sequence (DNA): TGTGCCAGCAGTACTCCGGGACAGGGGCCTGAAGCTTTCTTT. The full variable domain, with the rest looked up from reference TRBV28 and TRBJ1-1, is DVKVTQSSRYLVKRTGEKVFLECVQDMDHENMFWYRQDPGLGLRLIYFSYDVKMKEKGDIPEGYSVSREKKERFSLILESASTNQTSMYLCASSTPGQGPEAFFGQGTRLTVV.

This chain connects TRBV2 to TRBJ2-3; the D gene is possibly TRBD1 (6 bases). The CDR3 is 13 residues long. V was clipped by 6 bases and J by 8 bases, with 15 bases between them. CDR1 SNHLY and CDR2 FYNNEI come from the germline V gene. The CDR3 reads CASRADSTGTQYF. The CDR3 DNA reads TGTGCCAGCAGAGCGGACAGCACGGGTACGCAGTATTTT.

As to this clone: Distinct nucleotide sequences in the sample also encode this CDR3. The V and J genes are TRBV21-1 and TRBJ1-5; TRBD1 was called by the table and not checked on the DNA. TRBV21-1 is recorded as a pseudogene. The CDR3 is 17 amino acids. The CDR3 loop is CASSKEVSGSSNQPQHF. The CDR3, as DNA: TGTGCCAGCAGCAAAGAAGTGTCAGGGTCGAGCAATCAACCCCAGCATTTT.

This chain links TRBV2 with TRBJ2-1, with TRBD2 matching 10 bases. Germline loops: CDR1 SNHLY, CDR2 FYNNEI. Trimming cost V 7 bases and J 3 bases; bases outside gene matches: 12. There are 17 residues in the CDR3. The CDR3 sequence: CASTLTSGATYYNEQFF. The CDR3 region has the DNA TGTGCCAGCACCCTAACTAGCGGGGCTACCTACTACAATGAGCAGTTCTTC. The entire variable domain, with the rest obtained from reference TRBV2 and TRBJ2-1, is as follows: EPEVTQTPSHQVTQMGQEVILRCVPISNHLYFYWYRQILGQKVEFLVSFYNNEISEKSEIFDDQFSVERPDGSNFTLKIRSTKLEDSAMYFCASTLTSGATYYNEQFFGPGTRLTVL.

This CDR3 is CASSFYRDGYTF. In DNA, the CDR3 is TGTGCCAGCAGTTTCTATCGGGATGGCTACACCTTC. The chain joins TRBV28 to TRBJ1-2; no clear D. With 3 bases removed from V and 6 bases from J, the gap between germline ends came to 8 bases. The germline V gene encodes CDR1 MDHEN and CDR2 SYDVKM. CDR3 length: 12 residues.

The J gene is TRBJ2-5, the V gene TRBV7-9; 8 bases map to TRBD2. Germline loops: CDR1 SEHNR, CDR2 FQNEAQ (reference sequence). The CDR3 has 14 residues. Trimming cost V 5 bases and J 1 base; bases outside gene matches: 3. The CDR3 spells CASSLSGAQETQYF. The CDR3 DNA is TGTGCCAGCAGCCTTAGCGGGGCCCAAGAGACCCAGTACTTC.

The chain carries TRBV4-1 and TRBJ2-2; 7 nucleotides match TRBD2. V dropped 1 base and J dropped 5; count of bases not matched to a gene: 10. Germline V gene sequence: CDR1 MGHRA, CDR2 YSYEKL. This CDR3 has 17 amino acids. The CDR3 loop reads CASSQVYGTTRTGELFF. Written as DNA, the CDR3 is TGCGCCAGCAGCCAAGTATACGGGACTACAAGAACCGGGGAGCTGTTTTTT.

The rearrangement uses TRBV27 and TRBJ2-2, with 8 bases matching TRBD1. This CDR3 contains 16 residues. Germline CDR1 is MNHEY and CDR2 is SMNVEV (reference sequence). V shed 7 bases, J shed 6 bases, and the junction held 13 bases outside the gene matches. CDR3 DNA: TGTGCCAGCACCCCAGGACAGGGTGTAAGACCCGGGGAGCTGTTTTTT. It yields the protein CASTPGQGVRPGELFF.

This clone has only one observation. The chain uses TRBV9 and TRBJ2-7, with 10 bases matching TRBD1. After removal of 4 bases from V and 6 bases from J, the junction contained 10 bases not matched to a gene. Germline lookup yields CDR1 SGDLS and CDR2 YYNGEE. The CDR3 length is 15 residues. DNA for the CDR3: TGTGCCAGCAGCCCCCAGATCGGACAGGGGGTCGAGCAGTACTTC. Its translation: CASSPQIGQGVEQYF.

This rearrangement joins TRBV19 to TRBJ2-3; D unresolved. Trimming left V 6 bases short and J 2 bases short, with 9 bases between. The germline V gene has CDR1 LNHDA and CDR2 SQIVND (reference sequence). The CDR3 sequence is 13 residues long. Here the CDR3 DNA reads TGTGCCAGTAGCAACCGACACACAGATACGCAGTATTTT. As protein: CASSNRHTDTQYF.

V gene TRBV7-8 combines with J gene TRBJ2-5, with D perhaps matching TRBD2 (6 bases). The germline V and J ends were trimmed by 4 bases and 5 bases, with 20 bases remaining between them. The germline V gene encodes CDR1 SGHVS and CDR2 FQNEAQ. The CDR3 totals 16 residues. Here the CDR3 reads CASSSRAIAGGETQYF. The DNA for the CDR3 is TGTGCCAGCAGCTCCCGGGCCATAGCTGGGGGGGAGACCCAGTACTTC.

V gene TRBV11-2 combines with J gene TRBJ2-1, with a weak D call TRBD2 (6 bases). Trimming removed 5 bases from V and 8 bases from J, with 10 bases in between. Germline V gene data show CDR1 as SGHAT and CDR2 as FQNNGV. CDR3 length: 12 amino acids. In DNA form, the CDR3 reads TGTGCCAGCAGCCGACTAGTCTATGAGCAGTTCTTC. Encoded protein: CASSRLVYEQFF.

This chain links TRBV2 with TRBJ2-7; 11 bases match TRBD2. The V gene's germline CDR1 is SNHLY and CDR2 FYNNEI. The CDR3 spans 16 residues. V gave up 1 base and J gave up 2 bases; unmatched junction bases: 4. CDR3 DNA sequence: TGTGCCAGCAGTGAAGAGACTAGCGGGGCTACCTACGAGCAGTACTTC. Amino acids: CASSEETSGATYEQYF.

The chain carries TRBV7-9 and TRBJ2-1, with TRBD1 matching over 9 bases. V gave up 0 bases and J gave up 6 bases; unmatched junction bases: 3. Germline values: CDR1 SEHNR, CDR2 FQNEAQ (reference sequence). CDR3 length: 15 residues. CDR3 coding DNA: TGTGCCAGCAGCTTAGCCGCGACAGGGGGCAATGAGCAGTTCTTC. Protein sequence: CASSLAATGGNEQFF.

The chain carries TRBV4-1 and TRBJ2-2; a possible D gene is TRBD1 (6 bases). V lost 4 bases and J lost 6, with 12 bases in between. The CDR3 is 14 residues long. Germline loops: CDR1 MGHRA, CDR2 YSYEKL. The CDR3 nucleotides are TGCGCCAGCAGCCGCCGACAGGAGTCCGGGGAGCTGTTTTTT. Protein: CASSRRQESGELFF.

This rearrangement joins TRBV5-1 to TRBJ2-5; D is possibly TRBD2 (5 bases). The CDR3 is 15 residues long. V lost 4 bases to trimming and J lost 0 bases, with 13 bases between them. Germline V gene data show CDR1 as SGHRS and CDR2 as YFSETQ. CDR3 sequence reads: CASSPSLIYQETQYF. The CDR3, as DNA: TGCGCCAGCAGCCCTAGCCTCATTTACCAAGAGACCCAGTACTTC.

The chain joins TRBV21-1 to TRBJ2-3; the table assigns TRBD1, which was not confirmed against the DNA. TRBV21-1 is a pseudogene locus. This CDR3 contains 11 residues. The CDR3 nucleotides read TGTGCCATACAGGGGGCAGATACGCAGTATTTT. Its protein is CAIQGADTQYF.

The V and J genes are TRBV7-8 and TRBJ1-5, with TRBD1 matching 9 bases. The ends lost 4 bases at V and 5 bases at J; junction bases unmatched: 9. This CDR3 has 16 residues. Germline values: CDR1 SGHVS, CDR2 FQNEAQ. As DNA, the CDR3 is TGTGCCAGCAGCTCAAACTCCGGGACAGGGCATCAGCCCCAGCATTTT. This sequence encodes CASSSNSGTGHQPQHF. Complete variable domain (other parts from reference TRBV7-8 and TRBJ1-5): GAGVSQSPRYKVAKRGQDVALRCDPISGHVSLFWYQQALGQGPEFLTYFQNEAQLDKSGLPSDRFFAERPEGSVSTLKIQRTQQEDSAVYLCASSSNSGTGHQPQHFGDGTRLSIL.

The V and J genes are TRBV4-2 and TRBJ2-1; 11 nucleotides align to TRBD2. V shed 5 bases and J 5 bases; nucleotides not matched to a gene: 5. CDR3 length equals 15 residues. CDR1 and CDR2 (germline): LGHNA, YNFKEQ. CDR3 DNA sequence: TGTGCCAGCAGCACGGGGACTAGCGGTAACAATGAGCAGTTCTTC. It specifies CASSTGTSGNNEQFF.

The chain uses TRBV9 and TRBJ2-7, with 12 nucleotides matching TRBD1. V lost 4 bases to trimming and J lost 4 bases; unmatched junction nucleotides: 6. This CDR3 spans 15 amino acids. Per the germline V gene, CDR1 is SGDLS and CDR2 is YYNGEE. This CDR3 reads CASSPGTGGLYEQYF. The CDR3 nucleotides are TGTGCCAGCAGCCCGGGGACAGGGGGCCTGTACGAGCAGTACTTC.

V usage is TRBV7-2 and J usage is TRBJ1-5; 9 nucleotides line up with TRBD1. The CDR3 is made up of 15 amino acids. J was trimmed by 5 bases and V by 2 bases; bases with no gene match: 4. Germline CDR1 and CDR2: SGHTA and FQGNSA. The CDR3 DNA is TGTGCCAGCAGCTTAACTGGGACAGGGTATCAGCCCCAGCATTTT. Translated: CASSLTGTGYQPQHF.

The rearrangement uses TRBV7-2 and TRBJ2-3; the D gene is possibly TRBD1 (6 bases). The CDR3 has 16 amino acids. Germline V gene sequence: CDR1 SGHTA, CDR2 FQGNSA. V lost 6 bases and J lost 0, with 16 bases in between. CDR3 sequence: CASSSDRPSSTDTQYF. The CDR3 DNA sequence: TGTGCCAGCAGTTCCGACAGGCCCTCTAGCACAGATACGCAGTATTTT.